This T cell receptor beta chain was sequenced during a study of T cells in Graves' hyperthyroidism and ophthalmopathy (dated by TCRdb to 2018 to 2020). Regarding the research as a whole: Peripheral blood was collected at initial diagnosis, before any treatment. To identify distinguishing TCR V-J signatures, a discovery cohort of about 95 patients was used, comprising 40 to 45 with Graves' ophthalmopathy and 55 to 65 with stable Graves' hyperthyroidism. Whether ophthalmopathy could be predicted prospectively was tested in an independent validation cohort made up of 18 to 20 hyperthyroidism patients plus 17 patients who later progressed to ophthalmopathy. The roughly 91 discovery patients were randomly divided into training and test sets at a 7:3 ratio. Thyroid tissue and blood T-cell repertoires from several Graves' hyperthyroidism patients were also compared in the study. After sampling, hyperthyroidism patients received methimazole starting at 30 mg daily, and ophthalmopathy patients received high-dose intravenous methylprednisolone. The paper reports TCR Vbeta CDR3 sequencing of some 140 peripheral blood samples: approximately 41 ophthalmopathy, roughly 80 hyperthyroidism and 17 progressor patients.

Inclusive of the bounding cysteine and phenylalanine, the CDR3 is 13 residues long. The read is trimmed to its CDR3 DNA, 39 bases read in frame from base 1. Unmatched junction bases come to 5, with V trimmed by 7 bases and J by 5 bases. The germline V gene gives CDR1 as MNHNS and CDR2 as SASEGT. Broad study findings and their caveats: Blood samples also contained most of the expanded thyroid clonotypes (frequency above 0.001), which suggests that blood repertoires may reflect thyroid immune responses. In validation, the model predicted progression to ophthalmopathy with about 71% sensitivity and about 72% specificity, a median of around six months before onset. No statistical method was used to fix the sample size in advance, and group allocation was not hidden from the investigators. A 13 V-J signature model separated ophthalmopathy from stable hyperthyroidism, with around 91% sensitivity and 81% to 83% specificity in cross-validation and 80%/75% in testing.

This clonotype was counted ten times or more. It lacks a known antigen. Base qualities are missing; no much larger clone stands one base away. Amplification of TCR beta CDR3 regions was carried out from RNA transcripts. The TCR CDR3 was subjected to a first round of RT-PCR using the HTBI primer set and the Qiagen OneStep RT-PCR kit. The libraries were constructed in a second round of multiplex PCR and then size-selected and purified. Paired-end sequencing of the libraries was performed with 100 bp reads on an Illumina HiSeq2000. The authors' pipeline ran thus. Raw data were processed with SOAPnuke, discarding reads with adapters, uncalled bases, mean Phred below 15, or no exact constant-primer or identifier match. High-quality paired reads were merged with COPE v1.2.5, and unique nucleotide sequences were defined as clonotypes. MiTCR v1.1 was used to align the clonotypes against IMGT TRBV, TRBD and TRBJ reference segments. The analysis included only V-J combinations with a frequency above 0.0001, which together covered around 99% of the repertoires. A TCS score was defined as the ratio of F50 (clonal expansion) to E x V (chaos), with BLOSUM62-based TCRdist applied between CDR3 peptides within each V-J. Welch's t-statistics and random forest reduced approximately 520 V-J features to 10 to 15, which were used in a naive Bayes classifier (R e1071). Using fastp at Q25 and MiXCR, TCRdb reprocessed the public reads and kept productive beta chains. Records with the same CDR3 protein are collapsed into one entry carrying the most frequent genes and DNA. V and J calls and clone size were set by TCRdb, not the authors. This sample lists about 420,000 distinct CDR3 sequences; 15% to 17% were detected once. The ten largest make up around 7% of the sample.

Stable Graves' hyperthyroidism was defined as the absence of progression to ophthalmopathy over 18 months of follow-up. Hyperthyroidism patients were newly diagnosed, with disease duration under 2 months, and aged 18 to 65 years. Any patient with an uncontrolled infection, another autoimmune disease, pregnancy or lactation was excluded. Diagnoses were based on clinical symptoms, serum thyroxine and TRAb, thyroid ultrasound and orbital computed tomography. PBMCs were isolated from around 10 ml of fresh peripheral blood by Ficoll-Paque density gradient centrifugation. Trizol reagent was used to extract total RNA, and RNA quality was then checked on an Agilent 2100 Bioanalyzer.

This clonotype was sampled from a young woman with Graves' hyperthyroidism. The material sequenced was blood. The chain joins TRBV6-1 to TRBJ2-5; 9 of the junction bases match TRBD2. The sequenced DNA is TGTGCCAGCAAGGCTAGCGGGACGGAGACCCAGTACTTC. This translates into CASKASGTETQYF.